The subject of this entry is one T cell receptor beta chain. The antigen is undetermined. PCR involved 60 Vbeta and 13 Jbeta primers. Here immunoSEQ multiplex PCR was the method, and the copy in TCRdb shows in-frame clones only, minus some. There are 110,000 to 150,000 clones in the sample; around a tenth occur only once, and less than 2% lies in the top ten. The data were obtained in a study of cytomegalovirus exposure and HLA in healthy donors. Germline V CDR1 and CDR2: SGHNT, YYREEE (reference sequence). With 4 bases clipped from V and 4 bases from J, the junction kept 4 bases outside the gene matches. The CDR3 runs 14 residues. The study, taken as a whole, reports: Upon later analysis, HLA-associated TCR beta chains proved more clonally expanded than other, equally common chains. Rare TCR sequences predominated, though certain public TCRs were found in many donors. Cytomegalovirus status, reportedly, was diagnosed with high specificity and sensitivity by the classifier.

The specimen sequenced was PBMCs. The genes are TRBV5-4 and TRBJ2-3; TRBD1 agrees at 9 bases. The sequence was obtained from a male donor in good health and CMV-seronegative. CDR3 residues: CASSPDRGADTQYF. For the CDR3, the DNA is TGTGCCAGCAGCCCGGACAGGGGTGCAGATACGCAGTATTTT.